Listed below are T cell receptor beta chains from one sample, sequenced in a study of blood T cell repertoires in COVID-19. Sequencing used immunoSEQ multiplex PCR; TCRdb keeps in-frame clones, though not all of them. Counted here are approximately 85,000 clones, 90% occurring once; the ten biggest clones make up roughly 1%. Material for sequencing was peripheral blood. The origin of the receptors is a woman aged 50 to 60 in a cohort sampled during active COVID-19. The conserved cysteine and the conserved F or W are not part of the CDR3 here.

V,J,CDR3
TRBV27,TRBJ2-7,ASSMTRIYEQY
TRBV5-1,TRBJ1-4,ASSPLGGTGATNEKLF
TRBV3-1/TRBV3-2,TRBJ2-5,ASSQGEVSTRAAQY
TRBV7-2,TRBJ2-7,ASSDRAGRILYEQY
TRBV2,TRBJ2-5,ASSDPLYQETQY
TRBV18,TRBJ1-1,ASSPGQGATEAF
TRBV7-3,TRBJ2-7,ASSLSGQGSHEQY
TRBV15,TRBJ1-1,ATSLRVDGTEAF
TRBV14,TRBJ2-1,ASSLLGYRGDEQF
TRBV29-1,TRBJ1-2,SVWTGHNYGYT
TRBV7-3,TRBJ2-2,ASSFDKLIAGVNTGELF
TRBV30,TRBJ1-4,AWSLGPGQGATNEKLF
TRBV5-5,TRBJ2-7,ASSREGQGTYEQY
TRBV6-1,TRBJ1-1,ASSEERRSSGSTEAF